This T cell receptor (beta chain) derives from a study of tumor-infiltrating lymphocytes in oesophageal squamous cell carcinoma (dated by TCRdb to the mid-2010s). The library was obtained by PCR. These reads were obtained on an Illumina HiSeq 2000. Starting from the raw public reads, TCRdb applied fastp trimming at Q25, assembled clones with MiXCR and retained in-frame beta chains. CDR3 protein sequences are deduplicated, and each keeps its most common genes and DNA. This sample has approximately 12,000 distinct CDR3 sequences in its table, and around half of those were observed once. The leading ten clones occupy almost 25% of the sample. The sample holds many counts of this clonotype. The antigen this receptor binds is unknown. Qualities for individual bases were not recorded, and no much larger clone is one base off. After removal of 5 bases from V and 5 bases from J, the junction retains 8 bases not matched to a gene. The CDR3 holds 14 amino acids from the cysteine to the phenylalanine. The only DNA kept is the CDR3, 42 bases in frame from the first base. Sequences MDHEN (CDR1) and SYDVKM (CDR2) are obtained from the germline V gene.

The TCR sequence derives from a male donor with esophageal squamous cell carcinoma. The chain joins TRBV28 to TRBJ1-2; TRBD1 aligns with 7 central bases. Sequenced sample: esophageal tumor tissue. The CDR3 corresponds to CASSILTGQYGYTF. The DNA sequence is given as TGTGCCAGCAGTATCTTGACAGGGCAGTATGGCTACACCTTC.